These 8 T cell receptor beta chains originate from one sample sequenced in a study of beta chain features in type 1 diabetes. Of the isolated RNA, all was reverse transcribed, and so the sequenced material was expressed TCRB transcripts. Profiling relied on immunoSEQ multiplex PCR, and the TCRdb table lists in-frame clones only, not all of them. Among more than 110,000 clones listed, less than 9% were seen once. The sequencing input was central memory CD4+ T cells from blood. The receptors were sampled from a woman under 40 in good health.

This clone was counted a few times. The chain couples TRBV11-3 to TRBJ2-3; 7 bases fit TRBD1. Per the germline V gene, CDR1 is SGHNT and CDR2 is YENEEA. The trim removed 1 base at V and 4 bases at J, leaving 5 bases unmatched. The CDR3 spans 15 residues. CDR3 coding DNA: TGTGCCAGCAGCTTAGGACAGGGCTTCTCAGATACGCAGTATTTT. Translating it yields CASSLGQGFSDTQYF.

This clone was observed a handful of times. One end of the junction varies from germline; a read error may be responsible. The chain recombines TRBV6-1 with TRBJ2-7; 11 positions match TRBD2. This CDR3 is 12 amino acids long. The germline CDR1 and CDR2 sequences are MNHNS and SASEGT. The CDR3 region has the DNA TGTGCCAGCAGTGAAGCCCGACTAGCGGGAATCTTC. Its translation: CASSEARLAGIF.

V is TRBV18 and J is TRBJ2-5, with 7 bases matching TRBD1. The ends lost 0 bases at V and 3 bases at J; junction bases unmatched: 7. The CDR3 runs to 16 residues. Germline CDR1 reads KGHSH; CDR2 reads LQKENI. This CDR3 reads CASSPPGTVRKETQYF. CDR3 DNA: TGTGCCAGCTCACCACCGGGGACAGTTAGGAAAGAGACCCAGTACTTC.

The chain employs TRBV10-3 and TRBJ2-7; 7 positions match TRBD1. Germline V CDR1 and CDR2: ENHRY, SYGVKD. The CDR3 contains 13 residues. Unmatched junction bases numbered 6, after V lost 5 bases and J lost 5 bases. The CDR3: CAISKTGIHEQYF. The CDR3, as DNA: TGTGCCATCAGTAAGACAGGGATCCACGAGCAGTACTTC.

This clone occurred a few times. The chain couples TRBV29-1 to TRBJ1-1; TRBD1 might be the D (6 bases). V was pared by 6 bases and J by 1 base, with 15 bases between. The CDR3 is 14 residues long. CDR1 and CDR2 from the germline V gene are SQVTM and ANQGSEA. CDR3 amino acids: CSVVDRTRNTEAFF. The CDR3 nucleotides read TGCAGCGTAGTCGACAGGACGAGGAACACTGAAGCTTTCTTT.

This clone was counted between two and nine times. The V gene is TRBV7-6, the J gene TRBJ2-1; D gene uncertain. Germline V CDR1 and CDR2: SGHVS, FNYEAQ. The CDR3 loop spans 12 amino acids. The V and J ends lost 2 bases and 8 bases respectively, with 7 bases between them. CDR3 region: CASSLYEDEQFF. Written as DNA, the CDR3 is TGTGCCAGCAGCTTATATGAGGATGAGCAGTTCTTC. Using reference TRBV7-6 and TRBJ2-1 for the parts outside the CDR3, the full variable domain is GAGVSQSPRYKVTKRGQDVALRCDPISGHVSLYWYRQALGQGPEFLTYFNYEAQQDKSGLPNDRFSAERPEGSISTLTIQRTEQRDSAMYRCASSLYEDEQFFGPGTRLTVL.

The chain links TRBV6-5 to TRBJ2-2; TRBD1 is a possible D gene (6 bases). This CDR3 contains 14 residues. Germline V gene sequence: CDR1 MNHEY, CDR2 SVGAGI. Trimming removed 7 bases at V and 3 bases at J, with 12 bases between. As DNA, the CDR3 is TGTGCCAGCACCGCCGGACAGTACACCGGGGAGCTGTTTTTT. This codes for CASTAGQYTGELFF.

This clone was counted a few times. CDR3 nucleotide sequence: TGTGCCAGCGACAGAGGAAACACCATATATTTT. Amino acids: CASDRGNTIYF. J is TRBJ1-3 and V is TRBV7-9; TRBD1 might be the D (5 bases). Germline CDR1 and CDR2: SEHNR and FQNEAQ (reference sequence). The CDR3 is 11 amino acids. V was shortened by 8 bases and J by 4 bases, with 6 bases between the two germline ends.